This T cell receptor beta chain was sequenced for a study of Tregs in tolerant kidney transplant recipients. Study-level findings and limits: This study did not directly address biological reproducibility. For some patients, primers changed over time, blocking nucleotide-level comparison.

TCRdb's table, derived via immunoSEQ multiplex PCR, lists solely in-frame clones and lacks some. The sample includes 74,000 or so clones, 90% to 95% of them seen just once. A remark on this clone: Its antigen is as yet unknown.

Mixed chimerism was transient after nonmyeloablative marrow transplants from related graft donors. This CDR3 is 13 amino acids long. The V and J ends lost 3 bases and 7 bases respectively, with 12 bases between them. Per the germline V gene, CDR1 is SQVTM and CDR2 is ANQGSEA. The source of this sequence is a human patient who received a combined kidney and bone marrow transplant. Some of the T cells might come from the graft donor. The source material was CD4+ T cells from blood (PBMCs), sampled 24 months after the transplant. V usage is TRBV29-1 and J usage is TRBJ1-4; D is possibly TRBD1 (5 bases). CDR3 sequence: CSVESGFTEKLFF. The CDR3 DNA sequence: TGCAGCGTTGAGTCAGGGTTCACTGAAAAACTGTTTTTT.